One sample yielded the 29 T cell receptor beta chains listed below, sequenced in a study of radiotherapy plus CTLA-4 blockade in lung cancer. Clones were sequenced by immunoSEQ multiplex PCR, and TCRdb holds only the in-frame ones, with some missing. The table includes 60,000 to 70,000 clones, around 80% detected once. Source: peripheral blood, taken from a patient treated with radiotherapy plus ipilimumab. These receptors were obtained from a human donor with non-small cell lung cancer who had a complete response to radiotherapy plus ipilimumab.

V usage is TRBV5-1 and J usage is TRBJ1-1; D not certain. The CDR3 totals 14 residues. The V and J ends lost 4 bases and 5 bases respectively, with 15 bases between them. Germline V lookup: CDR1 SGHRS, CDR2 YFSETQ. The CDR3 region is CASSPGKGGTEAFF. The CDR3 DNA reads TGCGCCAGCAGCCCGGGGAAGGGTGGGACTGAAGCTTTCTTT.

The CDR3 DNA reads TGTGCCAGCAGCGCATTGCCCGGGACGCACTATGGCTACACCTTC. Encoded protein: CASSALPGTHYGYTF. The rearrangement links TRBV5-4 to TRBJ1-2; D is possibly TRBD1 (5 bases). V lost 4 bases and J 3 bases, leaving 16 bases between the germline ends. The CDR3 is made up of 15 amino acids. Germline V gives CDR1 SGHNT, CDR2 YYREEE (reference sequence).

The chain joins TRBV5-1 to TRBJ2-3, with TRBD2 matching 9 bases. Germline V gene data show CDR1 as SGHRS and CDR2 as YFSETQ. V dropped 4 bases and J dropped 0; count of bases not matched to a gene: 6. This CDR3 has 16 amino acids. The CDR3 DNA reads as TGCGCCAGCAGCCTCGGGACTAGCAGAAGCACAGATACGCAGTATTTT. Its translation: CASSLGTSRSTDTQYF. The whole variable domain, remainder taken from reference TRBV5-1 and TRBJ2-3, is KAGVTQTPRYLIKTRGQQVTLSCSPISGHRSVSWYQQTPGQGLQFLFEYFSETQRNKGNFPGRFSGRQFSNSRSEMNVSTLELGDSALYLCASSLGTSRSTDTQYFGPGTRLTVL.

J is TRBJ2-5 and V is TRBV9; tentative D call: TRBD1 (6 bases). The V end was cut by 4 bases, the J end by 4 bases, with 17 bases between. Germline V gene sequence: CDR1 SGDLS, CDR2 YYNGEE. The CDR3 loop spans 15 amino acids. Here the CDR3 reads CASSLGQLDGETQYF. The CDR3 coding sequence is TGTGCCAGCAGCTTAGGACAGTTAGACGGAGAGACCCAGTACTTC. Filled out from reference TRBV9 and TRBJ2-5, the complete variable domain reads DSGVTQTPKHLITATGQRVTLRCSPRSGDLSVYWYQQSLDQGLQFLIQYYNGEERAKGNILERFSAQQFPDLHSELNLSSLELGDSALYFCASSLGQLDGETQYFGPGTRLLVL.

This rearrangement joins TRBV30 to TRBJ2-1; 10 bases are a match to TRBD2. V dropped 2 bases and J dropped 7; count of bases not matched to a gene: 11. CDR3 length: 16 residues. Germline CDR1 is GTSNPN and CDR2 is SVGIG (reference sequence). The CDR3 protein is CAWSSSGGRARNEQFF. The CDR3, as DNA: TGTGCCTGGAGTTCTAGCGGGGGCCGGGCTCGAAATGAGCAGTTCTTC.

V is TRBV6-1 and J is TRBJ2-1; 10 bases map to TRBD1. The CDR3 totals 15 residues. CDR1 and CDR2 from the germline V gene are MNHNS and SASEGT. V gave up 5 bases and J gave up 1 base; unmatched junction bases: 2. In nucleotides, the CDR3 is TGTGCCAGCAGTCGGGACAGGGGATCCTACAATGAGCAGTTCTTC. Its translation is CASSRDRGSYNEQFF.

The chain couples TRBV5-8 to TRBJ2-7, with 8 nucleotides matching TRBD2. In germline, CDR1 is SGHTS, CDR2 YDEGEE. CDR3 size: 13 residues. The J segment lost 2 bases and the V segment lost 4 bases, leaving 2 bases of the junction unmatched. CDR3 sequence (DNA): TGTGCCAGCAGCCCGGGAGGGACCTACGAGCAGTACGTC. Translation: CASSPGGTYEQYV.

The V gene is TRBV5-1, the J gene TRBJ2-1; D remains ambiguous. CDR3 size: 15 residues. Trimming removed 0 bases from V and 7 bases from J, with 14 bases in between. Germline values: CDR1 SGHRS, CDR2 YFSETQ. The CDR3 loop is CASSLEGVKGNEQFF. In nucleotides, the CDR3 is TGCGCCAGCAGCTTGGAAGGCGTTAAAGGGAATGAGCAGTTCTTC.

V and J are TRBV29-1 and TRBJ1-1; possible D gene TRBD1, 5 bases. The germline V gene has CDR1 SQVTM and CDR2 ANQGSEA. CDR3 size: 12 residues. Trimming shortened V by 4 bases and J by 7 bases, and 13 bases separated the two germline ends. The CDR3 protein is CSVGGGALEAFF. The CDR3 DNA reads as TGCAGCGTTGGGGGGGGAGCCCTTGAAGCTTTCTTT.

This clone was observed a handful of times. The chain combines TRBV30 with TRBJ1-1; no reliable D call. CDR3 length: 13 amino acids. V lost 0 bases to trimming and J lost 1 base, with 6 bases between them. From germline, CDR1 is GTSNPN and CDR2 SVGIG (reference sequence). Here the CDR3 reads CAWSVGGNTEAFF. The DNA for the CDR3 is TGTGCCTGGAGTGTGGGTGGGAACACTGAAGCTTTCTTT.

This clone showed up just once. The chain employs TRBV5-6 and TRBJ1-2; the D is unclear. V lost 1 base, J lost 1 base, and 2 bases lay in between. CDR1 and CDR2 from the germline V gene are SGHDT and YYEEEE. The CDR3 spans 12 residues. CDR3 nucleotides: TGTGCCAGCAGCTTGATTAACTATGGCTACACCTTC. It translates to CASSLINYGYTF.

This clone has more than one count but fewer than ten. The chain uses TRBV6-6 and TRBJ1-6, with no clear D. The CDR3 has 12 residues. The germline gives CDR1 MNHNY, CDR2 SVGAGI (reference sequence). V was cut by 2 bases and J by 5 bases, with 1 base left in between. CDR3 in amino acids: CASSYHNSPLHF. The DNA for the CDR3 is TGTGCCAGCAGTTACCATAATTCACCCCTCCACTTT.

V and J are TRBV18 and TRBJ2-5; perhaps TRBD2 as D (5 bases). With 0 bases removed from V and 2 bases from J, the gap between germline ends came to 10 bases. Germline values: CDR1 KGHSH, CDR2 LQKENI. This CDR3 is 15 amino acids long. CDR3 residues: CASSPPAGRQETQYF. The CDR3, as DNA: TGTGCCAGCTCACCACCGGCGGGCAGGCAAGAGACCCAGTACTTC.

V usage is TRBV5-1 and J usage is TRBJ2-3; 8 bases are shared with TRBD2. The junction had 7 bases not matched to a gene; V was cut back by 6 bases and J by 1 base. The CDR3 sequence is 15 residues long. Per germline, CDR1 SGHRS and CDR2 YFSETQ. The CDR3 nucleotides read TGCGCCAGCAATTTAGCGACTAGCGGCACAGATACGCAGTATTTT. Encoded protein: CASNLATSGTDTQYF.

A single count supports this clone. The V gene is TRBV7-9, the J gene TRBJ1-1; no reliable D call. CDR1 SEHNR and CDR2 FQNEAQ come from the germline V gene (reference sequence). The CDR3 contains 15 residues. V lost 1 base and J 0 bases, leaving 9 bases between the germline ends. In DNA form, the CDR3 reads TGTGCCAGCAGCTTAGGATCCACTCTGAACACTGAAGCTTTCTTT. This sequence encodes CASSLGSTLNTEAFF.

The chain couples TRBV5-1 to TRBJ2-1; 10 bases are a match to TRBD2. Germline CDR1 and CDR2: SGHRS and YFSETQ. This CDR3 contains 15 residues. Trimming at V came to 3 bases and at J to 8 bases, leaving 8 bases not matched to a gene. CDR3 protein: CASSSSSGSAYEQFF. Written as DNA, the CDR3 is TGCGCCAGCAGCTCGTCTAGCGGGAGTGCCTATGAGCAGTTCTTC.

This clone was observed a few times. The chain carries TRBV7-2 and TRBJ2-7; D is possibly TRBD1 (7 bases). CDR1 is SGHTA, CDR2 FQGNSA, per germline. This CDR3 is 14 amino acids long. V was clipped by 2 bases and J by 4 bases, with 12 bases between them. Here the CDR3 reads CASSLPTGRYEQYF. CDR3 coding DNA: TGTGCCAGCAGCTTACCGACAGGGAGGTACGAGCAGTACTTC.

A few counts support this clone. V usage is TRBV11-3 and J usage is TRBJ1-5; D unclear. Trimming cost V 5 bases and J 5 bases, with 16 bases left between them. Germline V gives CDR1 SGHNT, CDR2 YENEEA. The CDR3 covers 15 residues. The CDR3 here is CASSPGPGRDQPQHF. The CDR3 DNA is TGTGCCAGCAGCCCGGGTCCCGGCCGGGATCAGCCCCAGCATTTT.

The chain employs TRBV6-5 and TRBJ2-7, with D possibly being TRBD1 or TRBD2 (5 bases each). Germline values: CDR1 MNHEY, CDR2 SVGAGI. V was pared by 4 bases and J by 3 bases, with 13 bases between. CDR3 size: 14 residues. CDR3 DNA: TGTGCCAGCAGTTTGGGACGGACTTTCTACGAGCAGTACTTC. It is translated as CASSLGRTFYEQYF.

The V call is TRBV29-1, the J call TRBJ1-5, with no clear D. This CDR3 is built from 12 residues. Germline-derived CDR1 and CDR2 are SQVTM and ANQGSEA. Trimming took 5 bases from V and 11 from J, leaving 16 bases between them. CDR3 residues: CSVSGSLGAQHF. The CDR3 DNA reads TGCAGCGTTTCCGGGTCCCTTGGGGCCCAGCATTTT.

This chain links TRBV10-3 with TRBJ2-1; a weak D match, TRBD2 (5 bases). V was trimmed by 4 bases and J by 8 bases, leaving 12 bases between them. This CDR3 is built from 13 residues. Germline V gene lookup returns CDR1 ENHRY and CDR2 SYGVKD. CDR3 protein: CAISVGDVDEQFF. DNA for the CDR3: TGTGCCATCAGTGTCGGGGATGTCGATGAGCAGTTCTTC.

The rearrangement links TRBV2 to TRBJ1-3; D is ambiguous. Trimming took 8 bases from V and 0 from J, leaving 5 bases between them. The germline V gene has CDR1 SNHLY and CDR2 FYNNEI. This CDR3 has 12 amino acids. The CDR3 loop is CASSDSGNTIYF. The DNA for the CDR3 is TGTGCCAGCTCGGACTCTGGAAACACCATATATTTT.

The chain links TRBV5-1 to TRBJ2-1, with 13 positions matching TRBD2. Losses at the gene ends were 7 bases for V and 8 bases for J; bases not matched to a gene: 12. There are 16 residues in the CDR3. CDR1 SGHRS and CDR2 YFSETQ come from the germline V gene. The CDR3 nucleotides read TGCGCCAGCCTTCCATCCGGACTAGCGGGGGCGGATGAGCAGTTCTTC. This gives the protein CASLPSGLAGADEQFF.

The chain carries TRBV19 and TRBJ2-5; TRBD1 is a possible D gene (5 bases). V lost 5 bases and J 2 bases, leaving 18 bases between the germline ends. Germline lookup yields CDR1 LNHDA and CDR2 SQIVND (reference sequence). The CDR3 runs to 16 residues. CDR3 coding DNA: TGTGCCAGTAGTTACCGGGCAGGGAATCCTCAAGAGACCCAGTACTTC. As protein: CASSYRAGNPQETQYF.

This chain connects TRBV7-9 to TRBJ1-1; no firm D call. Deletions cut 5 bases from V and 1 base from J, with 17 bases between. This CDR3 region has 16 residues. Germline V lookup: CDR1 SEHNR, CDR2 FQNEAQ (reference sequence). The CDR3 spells CASSPRDYRPNTEAFF. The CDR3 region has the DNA TGTGCCAGCAGCCCTAGAGATTATAGACCGAACACTGAAGCTTTCTTT.

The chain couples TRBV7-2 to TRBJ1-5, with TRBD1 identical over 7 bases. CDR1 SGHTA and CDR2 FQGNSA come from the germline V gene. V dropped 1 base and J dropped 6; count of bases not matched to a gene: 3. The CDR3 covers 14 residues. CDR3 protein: CASSLGTGVQPQHF. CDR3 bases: TGTGCCAGCAGCTTAGGAACAGGGGTTCAGCCCCAGCATTTT.

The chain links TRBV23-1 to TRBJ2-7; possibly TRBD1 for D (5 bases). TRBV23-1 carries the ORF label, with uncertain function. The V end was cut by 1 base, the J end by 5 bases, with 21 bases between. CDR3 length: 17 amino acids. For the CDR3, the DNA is TGCGCCAGCAGTCAATACCTAGGACATCAAACAGGCGACGAGCAGTACGTC. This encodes CASSQYLGHQTGDEQYV.

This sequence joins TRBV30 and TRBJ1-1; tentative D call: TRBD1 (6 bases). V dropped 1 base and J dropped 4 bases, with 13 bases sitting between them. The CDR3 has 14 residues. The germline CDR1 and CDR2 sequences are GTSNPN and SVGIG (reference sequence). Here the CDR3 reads CAWSAAGASTEAFF. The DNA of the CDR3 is TGTGCCTGGAGTGCCGCAGGGGCTTCCACTGAAGCTTTCTTT.

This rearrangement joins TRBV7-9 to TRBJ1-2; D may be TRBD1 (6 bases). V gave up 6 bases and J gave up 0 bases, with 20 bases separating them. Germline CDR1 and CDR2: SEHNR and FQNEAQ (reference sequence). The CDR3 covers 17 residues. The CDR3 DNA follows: TGTGCCAGCAGTCCTATCTTCCGGACAGCCGCTAACTATGGCTACACCTTC. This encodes CASSPIFRTAANYGYTF. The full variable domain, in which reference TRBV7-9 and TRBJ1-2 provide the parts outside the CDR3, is DTGVSQNPRHKITKRGQNVTFRCDPISEHNRLYWYRQTLGQGPEFLTYFQNEAQLEKSRLLSDRFSAERPKGSFSTLEIQRTEQGDSAMYLCASSPIFRTAANYGYTFGSGTRLTVV.